The 26 T cell receptor beta chains presented below share a single source sample, sequenced in a study of blood T cell repertoires in COVID-19. Assay used: immunoSEQ multiplex PCR; TCRdb lists only in-frame clones, some missing. The sample contains roughly 120,000 clones, around nine tenths of which appear only once. The sequenced sample consisted of peripheral blood. These receptors all stem from a woman aged 45 to 65 with active or convalescent COVID-19.

The chain recombines TRBV30 with TRBJ1-2, with a tentative D call TRBD1 (5 bases). The V gene's germline CDR1 is GTSNPN and CDR2 SVGIG (reference sequence). Trimming took 0 bases from V and 6 from J, leaving 11 bases between them. The CDR3 totals 13 residues. The CDR3 protein is CAWSVSGIDGYTF. The CDR3 DNA is TGTGCCTGGAGTGTATCAGGGATTGATGGCTACACCTTC.

The chain has TRBV6-2 or TRBV6-3 and TRBJ2-1; possible D gene TRBD1, 5 bases. The germline V gene encodes CDR1 MNHEY and CDR2 SVGEGT. V was trimmed by 5 bases and J by 2 bases, leaving 13 bases between them. The CDR3 loop spans 15 amino acids. The CDR3 region is CASSPGWGTYNEQFF. In DNA form, the CDR3 reads TGTGCCAGCAGTCCAGGGTGGGGAACCTACAATGAGCAGTTCTTC.

The chain is built from TRBV24-1 and TRBJ2-5; 9 bases align to TRBD2. J lost 2 bases, V lost 7 bases, and 7 bases had no gene match. Germline V gene lookup returns CDR1 KGHDR and CDR2 SFDVKD. The CDR3 extends over 15 amino acids. The CDR3 loop is CATSAVLAGQETQYF. CDR3 in DNA: TGTGCCACCAGCGCCGTGCTAGCGGGGCAAGAGACCCAGTACTTC.

This clone occurred a few times. This chain joins TRBV9 and TRBJ2-1, with TRBD2 matching 8 bases. The CDR3 is 16 amino acids. Germline V gives CDR1 SGDLS, CDR2 YYNGEE. V was pared by 0 bases and J by 0 bases, with 2 bases of the junction left unmatched. The CDR3 spells CASSVESGSSYNEQFF. In DNA form, the CDR3 reads TGTGCCAGCAGCGTAGAGAGCGGGAGCTCCTACAATGAGCAGTTCTTC.

The chain links TRBV7-2 to TRBJ1-2, with 10 bases aligning to TRBD1. V gave up 5 bases and J gave up 8 bases; unmatched junction bases: 5. In germline, CDR1 is SGHTA, CDR2 FQGNSA. The CDR3 consists of 13 residues. Here the CDR3 reads CASSPTGGRGYTF. The DNA for the CDR3 is TGTGCCAGCAGCCCGACAGGGGGCCGGGGCTACACCTTC. The whole variable domain, remainder taken from reference TRBV7-2 and TRBJ1-2, is GAGVSQSPSNKVTEKGKDVELRCDPISGHTALYWYRQSLGQGLEFLIYFQGNSAPDKSGLPSDRFSAERTGGSVSTLTIQRTQQEDSAVYLCASSPTGGRGYTFGSGTRLTVV.

The chain has TRBV7-2 and TRBJ1-5, with D uncertain. The CDR3 sequence is 13 residues long. In germline, CDR1 is SGHTA, CDR2 FQGNSA. Trimming took 2 bases from V and 6 from J, leaving 8 bases between them. CDR3 sequence: CASSLRYAQPQHF. The CDR3 nucleotides are TGTGCCAGCAGCTTACGCTACGCTCAGCCCCAGCATTTT.

J is TRBJ2-7 and V is TRBV6-6; 9 positions match TRBD1. The CDR3 extends over 14 amino acids. Losses at the gene ends were 6 bases for V and 3 bases for J; bases not matched to a gene: 6. Germline V lookup: CDR1 MNHNY, CDR2 SVGAGI (reference sequence). This CDR3 is CASRDRQGVYEQYF. CDR3 bases: TGTGCCAGCAGGGATCGACAGGGGGTCTACGAGCAGTACTTC.

This clone appeared a few times. The V and J genes are TRBV18 and TRBJ2-7; D call uncertain. The CDR3 is made up of 12 amino acids. Deletions cut 3 bases from V and 0 bases from J, with 3 bases between. CDR1 KGHSH and CDR2 LQKENI come from the germline V gene. CDR3 nucleotides: TGTGCCAGCTCACCTAGCTCCTACGAGCAGTACTTC. This sequence encodes CASSPSSYEQYF.

This clone has a handful of counts. The chain has TRBV5-4 and TRBJ2-1; 14 nucleotides align to TRBD2. V shed 2 bases, J shed 6 bases, and the junction held 4 bases outside the gene matches. This CDR3 region has 16 residues. Germline lookup yields CDR1 SGHNT and CDR2 YYREEE (reference sequence). DNA for the CDR3: TGTGCCAGCAGCTTAGGTGGACTAGCGGGAGGCAATGAGCAGTTCTTC. This sequence encodes CASSLGGLAGGNEQFF.

The chain joins TRBV29-1 to TRBJ1-5, with D perhaps TRBD1 (6 bases). There are 13 residues in the CDR3. From germline, CDR1 is SQVTM and CDR2 ANQGSEA. V was shortened by 6 bases and J by 2 bases, with 11 bases between the two germline ends. The CDR3 loop reads CSVTTGRNQPQHF. The DNA for the CDR3 is TGCAGCGTCACTACAGGGCGCAATCAGCCCCAGCATTTT.

The chain employs TRBV6-5 and TRBJ2-7; TRBD2 matches 7 bases. J lost 2 bases, V lost 2 bases, and 3 bases had no gene match. This CDR3 region has 14 residues. Germline V gene data show CDR1 as MNHEY and CDR2 as SVGAGI. The CDR3 DNA is TGTGCCAGCAGTTACGGGGGGGGGACCTACGAGCAGTACTTC. This sequence encodes CASSYGGGTYEQYF.

The chain employs TRBV5-4 and TRBJ2-5; D unresolved. The V gene lost 2 bases and the J gene lost 5 bases, with 13 bases spanning the gap. CDR1 and CDR2 (germline): SGHNT, YYREEE (reference sequence). The CDR3 runs to 14 residues. The CDR3 sequence is CASSFSSAAETQYF. As DNA, the CDR3 is TGTGCCAGCAGCTTTAGTAGTGCGGCTGAGACCCAGTACTTC.

The gene calls are TRBV13 and TRBJ2-7; 10 bases agree with TRBD2. The trim removed 1 base at V and 1 base at J, leaving 4 bases unmatched. The CDR3 is 16 amino acids. Germline V lookup: CDR1 PRHDT, CDR2 FYEKMQ (reference sequence). The DNA for the CDR3 is TGTGCCAGCAGCTTAGTTGGGACTAGCGTATCCTACGAGCAGTACTTC. As protein: CASSLVGTSVSYEQYF.

This chain joins TRBV3-1 (or the pseudogene TRBV3-2) and TRBJ1-4; tentatively, D is TRBD1 (5 bases). This CDR3 is 17 amino acids long. The germline V and J ends were trimmed by 1 base and 8 bases, with 20 bases remaining between them. Germline CDR1 is LGHDT and CDR2 is YNNKEL (reference sequence). The CDR3 nucleotides are TGTGCCAGCAGCCAAGTAAGGCTCAGGGTAGGAGAAGAAAAACTGTTTTTT. It is translated as CASSQVRLRVGEEKLFF.

This rearrangement joins TRBV24-1 to TRBJ2-1, with 9 bases aligning to TRBD2. Per germline, CDR1 KGHDR and CDR2 SFDVKD. The CDR3 covers 20 residues. V dropped 3 bases and J dropped 7; count of bases not matched to a gene: 21. This chain's CDR3 is CATSDGHPGGSGRGLNEQFF. The CDR3 region has the DNA TGTGCCACCAGTGATGGACACCCGGGGGGTAGCGGGAGAGGGTTGAATGAGCAGTTCTTC.

The chain joins TRBV7-2 to TRBJ2-7, with TRBD1 matching 10 bases. This CDR3 has 15 amino acids. Germline V gives CDR1 SGHTA, CDR2 FQGNSA. J was trimmed by 1 base and V by 6 bases; bases with no gene match: 6. The CDR3 reads CASSSGTGASYEQYF. The CDR3 DNA reads as TGTGCCAGCAGTTCCGGGACAGGGGCATCCTACGAGCAGTACTTC.

The genes are TRBV7-6 and TRBJ1-1, with 8 bases aligning to TRBD1. This CDR3 is built from 15 residues. Germline assignment: CDR1 SGHVS and CDR2 FNYEAQ. V shed 1 base and J 3 bases; nucleotides not matched to a gene: 4. The CDR3 region has the DNA TGTGCCAGCAGCTTAGTGTCAGGGGGCCACACTGAAGCTTTCTTT. Amino acids: CASSLVSGGHTEAFF.

The DNA of the CDR3 is TGTGCCTGGAGTCAAAAGGGGGTGGTCAGCAATCAGCCCCAGCATTTT. Its translation is CAWSQKGVVSNQPQHF. The rearrangement links TRBV30 to TRBJ1-5; possibly TRBD1 for D (6 bases). The length of the CDR3 is 16 residues. Germline-derived CDR1 and CDR2 are GTSNPN and SVGIG (reference sequence). V dropped 2 bases and J dropped 1 base, with 15 bases sitting between them. The whole variable domain, filled in from reference TRBV30 and TRBJ1-5, reads SQTIHQWPATLVQPVGSPLSLECTVEGTSNPNLYWYRQAAGRGLQLLFYSVGIGQISSEVPQNLSASRPQDRQFILSSKKLLLSDSGFYLCAWSQKGVVSNQPQHFGDGTRLSIL.

This chain uses TRBV7-6 with TRBJ2-1, with a tentative D call TRBD2 (5 bases). The V end was cut by 3 bases, the J end by 8 bases, with 20 bases between. Germline assignment: CDR1 SGHVS and CDR2 FNYEAQ. This CDR3 is built from 16 residues. For the CDR3, the DNA is TGTGCCAGCAGCTTCCTAGGTGGACTCCCTGGGGATGAGCAGTTCTTC. As protein: CASSFLGGLPGDEQFF.

This chain links TRBV27 with TRBJ2-7, with 7 bases identical to TRBD1. Germline V lookup: CDR1 MNHEY, CDR2 SMNVEV (reference sequence). The CDR3 runs 13 residues. The V segment lost 4 bases and the J segment 6 bases; nucleotides outside the gene matches: 6. CDR3 region: CASSSRQGLEQYF. The CDR3 nucleotides read TGTGCCAGCAGTTCCAGACAGGGCCTCGAGCAGTACTTC.

The chain has TRBV24-1 and TRBJ1-2; the D gene is possibly TRBD1 (5 bases). V dropped 3 bases and J dropped 8 bases, with 12 bases sitting between them. Germline V gene lookup returns CDR1 KGHDR and CDR2 SFDVKD. CDR3 length: 13 residues. Here the CDR3 DNA reads TGTGCCACCAGTGATCCAAGACAGTCCGGCTACACCTTC. Protein: CATSDPRQSGYTF.

The CDR3 sequence: CAWNSGQGRQPQHF. CDR3 DNA sequence: TGTGCCTGGAACTCGGGACAGGGAAGACAGCCCCAGCATTTT. The chain joins TRBV30 to TRBJ1-5; 9 bases are shared with TRBD1. Per germline, CDR1 GTSNPN and CDR2 SVGIG (reference sequence). Unmatched junction bases numbered 8, after V lost 4 bases and J lost 7 bases. The CDR3 sequence is 14 residues long.

This chain links TRBV28 with TRBJ1-4; D is unclear. Germline V gene data show CDR1 as MDHEN and CDR2 as SYDVKM. The CDR3 contains 12 residues. The germline V and J ends were trimmed by 1 base and 8 bases, with 5 bases remaining between them. The CDR3 is CASSLSREKLFF. CDR3 in DNA: TGTGCCAGCAGTTTATCACGGGAAAAACTGTTTTTT.

This rearrangement joins TRBV7-8 to TRBJ2-7; 7 bases map to TRBD1. V lost 5 bases, J lost 2 bases, and 9 bases stayed unmatched. Per germline, CDR1 SGHVS and CDR2 FQNEAQ. The CDR3 contains 15 residues. The CDR3 is CASSGRAGGPYEQYF. CDR3 DNA: TGTGCCAGCAGCGGTAGGGCAGGGGGTCCCTACGAGCAGTACTTC.

In this sample, this clone turned up once. The V gene is TRBV5-1, the J gene TRBJ1-2, with a possible D match to TRBD1 (5 bases). Trimming shortened V by 4 bases and J by 8 bases, and 15 bases separated the two germline ends. Per germline, CDR1 SGHRS and CDR2 YFSETQ. The CDR3 covers 13 residues. CDR3 region: CASSEIQGVGYTF. DNA for the CDR3: TGCGCCAGCAGCGAAATCCAGGGCGTCGGCTACACCTTC. Filled out from reference TRBV5-1 and TRBJ1-2, the complete variable domain reads KAGVTQTPRYLIKTRGQQVTLSCSPISGHRSVSWYQQTPGQGLQFLFEYFSETQRNKGNFPGRFSGRQFSNSRSEMNVSTLELGDSALYLCASSEIQGVGYTFGSGTRLTVV.

The chain links TRBV6-5 to TRBJ2-7, with 9 bases matching TRBD1. Germline V lookup: CDR1 MNHEY, CDR2 SVGAGI. The CDR3 has 13 amino acids. J was trimmed by 2 bases and V by 9 bases; bases with no gene match: 5. The CDR3 DNA is TGTGCCAGTCGGGACAGGGTCACCTACGAGCAGTACTTC. Amino acids: CASRDRVTYEQYF.